Each of the 9 T cell receptor beta chains below was sequenced from the same sample in a study of spatial heterogeneity in lung cancer. TCRdb recomputed calls from the 5' RACE reads with MiXCR, one row per CDR3 protein. The sample has fewer than 150,000 distinct CDR3 sequences; less than 14% are singletons. Time point described: blood at routine non-recurrence follow-up after resection. The sample was PBMCs, taken at follow-up. The receptors stem from a female donor with early-stage non-small cell lung cancer.

V gene TRBV5-5 combines with J gene TRBJ2-2; D might be TRBD1 (6 bases). Per germline, CDR1 SGHKS and CDR2 YYEKEE (reference sequence). V lost 0 bases, J lost 6 bases, and 27 bases lay in between. CDR3 length: 20 residues. The CDR3 loop is CASSLEGWTVTSTTAGELFF. Written as DNA, the CDR3 is TGTGCCAGCAGCTTGGAGGGGTGGACAGTCACAAGTACTACCGCCGGGGAGCTGTTTTTT.

The V and J genes are TRBV11-3 and TRBJ2-1; 7 nucleotides agree with TRBD2. CDR3 length equals 14 residues. Germline loops: CDR1 SGHNT, CDR2 YENEEA. The V segment lost 1 base and the J segment 8 bases; nucleotides outside the gene matches: 5. This chain's CDR3 is CASSLGGSFDEQFF. Here the CDR3 DNA reads TGTGCCAGCAGCTTAGGCGGGAGTTTCGATGAGCAGTTCTTC.

This clonotype was picked up many times. The chain joins TRBV6-5 to TRBJ2-3, with 8 bases lining up with TRBD1. Trimming cost V 5 bases and J 5 bases; bases outside gene matches: 9. Germline CDR1 is MNHEY and CDR2 is SVGAGI. This CDR3 region has 15 residues. The DNA of the CDR3 is TGTGCCAGCAGTCACGGACAGGGACCGGGAGATACGCAGTATTTT. It translates to CASSHGQGPGDTQYF.

The chain combines TRBV6-2 or TRBV6-3 with TRBJ1-5; 9 bases map to TRBD1. The V gene end was trimmed by 6 bases and the J gene end by 1 base; junction bases not matched to a gene: 16. The CDR3 is made up of 19 amino acids. The germline CDR1 and CDR2 sequences are MNHEY and SVGEGT. This chain's CDR3 is CASRRPGRQGGSSNQPQHF. CDR3 DNA: TGTGCCAGCAGAAGACCAGGGAGACAGGGGGGTTCGAGCAATCAGCCCCAGCATTTT.

This clonotype turned up a few times. The chain links TRBV28 to TRBJ1-2; D is ambiguous. Germline lookup yields CDR1 MDHEN and CDR2 SYDVKM. The V end was cut by 6 bases, the J end by 3 bases, with 8 bases between. The CDR3 is made up of 12 amino acids. The CDR3 DNA reads TGTGCCAGCAGCTCAACCTACTATGGCTACACCTTC. It encodes CASSSTYYGYTF.

This clonotype was recorded many times. DNA of the CDR3: TGTGCCAGCAGCCAACCATACAAAGCCCAGTACTTC. Protein sequence: CASSQPYKAQYF. The chain links TRBV3-1 to TRBJ2-5; no clear D. This CDR3 contains 12 residues. The germline CDR1 and CDR2 sequences are LGHDT and YNNKEL (reference sequence). V gave up 2 bases and J gave up 9 bases, with 10 bases separating them.

A few counts support this clonotype. This chain joins TRBV4-2 and TRBJ2-5, with D perhaps assigned TRBD1 or TRBD2 (5 bases each). This CDR3 is built from 16 residues. Germline CDR1 reads LGHNA; CDR2 reads YNFKEQ. Deletions cut 3 bases from V and 2 bases from J, with 16 bases between. CDR3 region: CASSQIGAPGQETQYF. The CDR3 DNA reads as TGTGCCAGCAGCCAGATCGGGGCTCCCGGACAAGAGACCCAGTACTTC.

This chain joins TRBV24-1 and TRBJ2-3; 8 positions agree with TRBD2. The CDR3 loop spans 18 amino acids. The junction had 14 bases not matched to a gene; V was cut back by 3 bases and J by 4 bases. Germline V gene data show CDR1 as KGHDR and CDR2 as SFDVKD. Written as DNA, the CDR3 is TGTGCCACCAGTGATGCCCCGCTGGCGGGAGGAGGGGCAGATACGCAGTATTTT. Translated: CATSDAPLAGGGADTQYF.

The J gene is TRBJ2-1, the V gene TRBV18; a possible D gene is TRBD2 (5 bases). The V and J ends lost 6 bases and 5 bases respectively, with 11 bases between them. This CDR3 has 13 residues. Germline V lookup: CDR1 KGHSH, CDR2 LQKENI. CDR3 sequence: CASSRGLDNEQFF. The CDR3 DNA follows: TGTGCCAGCTCTCGTGGACTCGACAATGAGCAGTTCTTC.